These 8 T cell receptor beta chains were all obtained from the same sample, sequenced in a study of blood T cells in healthy people across ages. The second PCR ran about 6 to 12 cycles with a sample-barcoded 5' primer and J-beta primers. TCRdb passed the 5' RACE reads through MiXCR, listing each CDR3 protein once. This repertoire shows more than 500,000 distinct CDR3 sequences, about 25% found once; its top ten account for roughly 20%. Sequencing was carried out using blood. The receptors come from a woman in her seventies in good health.

The chain employs TRBV7-2 and TRBJ1-4; D is undetermined. The CDR3 contains 13 residues. Looked up from germline, CDR1 is SGHTA and CDR2 is FQGNSA. The V end lost 3 bases, the J end lost 13 bases, and 15 bases lay between the germline ends. CDR3 amino acids: CASSFNTFSVLFF. DNA for the CDR3: TGTGCCAGCAGCTTTAACACCTTTAGTGTACTGTTTTTT.

The chain links TRBV9 to TRBJ1-2, with 9 bases fitting TRBD1. Losses at the gene ends were 4 bases for V and 6 bases for J; bases not matched to a gene: 4. CDR3 length: 13 residues. The germline CDR1 and CDR2 sequences are SGDLS and YYNGEE. The CDR3 region has the DNA TGTGCCAGCAGCCCGACAGGGGGAAATGGCTACACCTTC. Amino acids: CASSPTGGNGYTF. Full variable domain (missing parts from reference TRBV9 and TRBJ1-2): DSGVTQTPKHLITATGQRVTLRCSPRSGDLSVYWYQQSLDQGLQFLIQYYNGEERAKGNILERFSAQQFPDLHSELNLSSLELGDSALYFCASSPTGGNGYTFGSGTRLTVV.

J is TRBJ2-1 and V is TRBV7-9; 13 bases are a match to TRBD2. CDR3 length: 17 amino acids. Germline-derived CDR1 and CDR2 are SEHNR and FQNEAQ (reference sequence). With V trimmed by 6 bases and J by 7 bases, 12 bases remained unmatched. This chain's CDR3 is CASSKLLAGGPRNEQFF. Here the CDR3 DNA reads TGTGCCAGCAGTAAATTACTAGCGGGGGGGCCGAGAAATGAGCAGTTCTTC.

This chain connects TRBV4-3 to TRBJ2-7; a weak D match, TRBD2 (5 bases). CDR3 length equals 15 residues. Per germline, CDR1 LGHNA and CDR2 YSLEER. V lost 4 bases to trimming and J lost 3 bases, with 16 bases between them. This CDR3 is CASSRSRPGNYEQYF. The CDR3 nucleotides are TGCGCCAGCAGCCGAAGTCGACCGGGGAACTACGAGCAGTACTTC.

The chain uses TRBV27 and TRBJ1-4; D is ambiguous. The CDR3 is 15 residues long. Trimming pared 4 bases from V and 7 bases from J, leaving 16 bases between. Germline V gives CDR1 MNHEY, CDR2 SMNVEV (reference sequence). CDR3 bases: TGTGCCAGCAGTTCGCTGGGGAGGGTAATTGAAAAACTGTTTTTT. Protein sequence: CASSSLGRVIEKLFF.

There are a few counts of this clonotype. This sequence joins TRBV7-8 and TRBJ1-2; perhaps TRBD1 as D (6 bases). V was shortened by 5 bases and J by 4 bases, with 17 bases between the two germline ends. This CDR3 has 15 amino acids. The germline V gene encodes CDR1 SGHVS and CDR2 FQNEAQ. CDR3 amino acids: CASSPGQGAFYGYTF. CDR3 in DNA: TGTGCCAGCAGCCCGGGACAAGGCGCTTTCTATGGCTACACCTTC.

J is TRBJ2-1 and V is TRBV12-3 or TRBV12-4; D is possibly TRBD2 (5 bases). Trimming took off 3 bases at V and 4 bases at J, with 10 bases between the two ends. The CDR3 is 14 amino acids. The CDR3 sequence is CASSLGERYNEQFF. The CDR3 DNA is TGTGCCAGCAGTTTGGGCGAGCGGTACAATGAGCAGTTCTTC.

This clonotype showed up many times. J is TRBJ1-2 and V is TRBV12-3 or TRBV12-4; 8 positions agree with TRBD1. V lost 5 bases to trimming and J lost 4 bases; unmatched junction nucleotides: 6. This CDR3 comprises 14 residues. CDR3 in DNA: TGTGCCAGCAGTCCCACAGGGGGGGGCTATGGCTACACCTTC. Translated, it gives CASSPTGGGYGYTF.